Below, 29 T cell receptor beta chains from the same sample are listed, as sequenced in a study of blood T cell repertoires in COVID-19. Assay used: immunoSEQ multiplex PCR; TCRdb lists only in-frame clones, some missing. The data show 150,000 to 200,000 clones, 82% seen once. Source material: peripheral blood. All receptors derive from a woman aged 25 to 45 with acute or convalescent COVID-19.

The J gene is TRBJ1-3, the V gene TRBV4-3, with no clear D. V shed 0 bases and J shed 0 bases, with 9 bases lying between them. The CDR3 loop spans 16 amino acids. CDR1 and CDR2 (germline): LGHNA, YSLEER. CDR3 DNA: TGCGCCAGCAGCCAAGAGGCGGGGAGCTCTGGAAACACCATATATTTT. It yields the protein CASSQEAGSSGNTIYF.

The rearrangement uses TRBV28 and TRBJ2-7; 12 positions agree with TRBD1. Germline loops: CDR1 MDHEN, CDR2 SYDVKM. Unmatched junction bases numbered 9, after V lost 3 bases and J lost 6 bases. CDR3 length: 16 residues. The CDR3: CASSFSGTGGLSEQYF. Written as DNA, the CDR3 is TGTGCCAGCAGTTTTAGCGGGACAGGGGGCTTGAGCGAGCAGTACTTC.

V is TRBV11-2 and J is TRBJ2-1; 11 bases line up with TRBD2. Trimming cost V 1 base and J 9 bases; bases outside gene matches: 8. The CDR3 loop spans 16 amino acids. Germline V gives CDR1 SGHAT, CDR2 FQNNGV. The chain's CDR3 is CASSLGRLAGLGEQFF. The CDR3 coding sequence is TGTGCCAGCAGCTTAGGTCGACTAGCGGGATTAGGTGAGCAGTTCTTC.

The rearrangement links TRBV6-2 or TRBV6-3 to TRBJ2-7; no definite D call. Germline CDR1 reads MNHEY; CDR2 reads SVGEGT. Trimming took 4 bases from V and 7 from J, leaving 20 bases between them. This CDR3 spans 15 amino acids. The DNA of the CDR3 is TGTGCCAGCAGTTCTACCATCAGCCGGGTTCAGGAGCAGTACTTC. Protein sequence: CASSSTISRVQEQYF.

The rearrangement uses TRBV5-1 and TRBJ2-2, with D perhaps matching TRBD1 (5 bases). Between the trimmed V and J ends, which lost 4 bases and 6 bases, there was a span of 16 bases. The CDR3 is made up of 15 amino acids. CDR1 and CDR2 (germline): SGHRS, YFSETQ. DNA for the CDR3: TGCGCCAGCAGCCCAGGGAAGTATGGGGCCGGGGAGCTGTTTTTT. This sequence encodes CASSPGKYGAGELFF. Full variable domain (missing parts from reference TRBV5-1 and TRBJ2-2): KAGVTQTPRYLIKTRGQQVTLSCSPISGHRSVSWYQQTPGQGLQFLFEYFSETQRNKGNFPGRFSGRQFSNSRSEMNVSTLELGDSALYLCASSPGKYGAGELFFGEGSRLTVL.

Here the CDR3 reads CASSLSLAGDTGELFF. CDR3 coding DNA: TGTGCCAGCAGTTTAAGCCTAGCGGGAGACACCGGGGAGCTGTTTTTT. The chain links TRBV28 to TRBJ2-2, with 10 bases identical to TRBD2. CDR3 length: 16 residues. The germline V gene encodes CDR1 MDHEN and CDR2 SYDVKM. J gave up 3 bases and V 2 bases, and 3 bases lay outside the gene matches.

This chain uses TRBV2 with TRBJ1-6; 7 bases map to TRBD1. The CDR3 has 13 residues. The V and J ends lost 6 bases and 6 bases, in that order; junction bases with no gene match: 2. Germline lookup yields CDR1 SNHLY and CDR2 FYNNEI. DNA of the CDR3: TGTGCCAGCAGGGGACAGATTAATTCACCCCTCCACTTT. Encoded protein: CASRGQINSPLHF.

The CDR3 DNA reads as TGTGCCAGCTCGGGGTTTACCGGGGAGCTGTTTTTT. Translation: CASSGFTGELFF. The V and J genes are TRBV27 and TRBJ2-2, with TRBD2 as a possible D gene (5 bases). The germline CDR1 and CDR2 sequences are MNHEY and SMNVEV (reference sequence). The CDR3 has 12 amino acids. V gave up 8 bases and J gave up 5 bases, with 9 bases separating them.

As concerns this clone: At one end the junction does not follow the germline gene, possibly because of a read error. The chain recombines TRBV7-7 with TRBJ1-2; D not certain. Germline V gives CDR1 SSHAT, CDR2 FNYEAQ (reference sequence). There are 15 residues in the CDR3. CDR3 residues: CASSSFEEADYGYTF. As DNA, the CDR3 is TGTGCTAGCAGCTCTTTTGAGGAGGCGGACTATGGCTACACCTTC.

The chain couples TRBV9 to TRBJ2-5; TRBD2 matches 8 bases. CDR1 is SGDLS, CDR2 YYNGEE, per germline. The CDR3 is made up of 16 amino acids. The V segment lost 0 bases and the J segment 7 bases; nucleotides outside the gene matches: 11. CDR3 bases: TGTGCCAGCAGCGTAGATAGCGGGGATGAGCAGCGGACCCAGTACTTC. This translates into CASSVDSGDEQRTQYF.

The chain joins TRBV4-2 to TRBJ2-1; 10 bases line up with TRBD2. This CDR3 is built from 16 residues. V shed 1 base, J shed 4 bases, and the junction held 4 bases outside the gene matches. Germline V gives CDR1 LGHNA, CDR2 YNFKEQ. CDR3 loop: CASSQVGSGGYNEQFF. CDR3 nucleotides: TGTGCCAGCAGCCAAGTCGGTAGCGGGGGGTACAATGAGCAGTTCTTC.

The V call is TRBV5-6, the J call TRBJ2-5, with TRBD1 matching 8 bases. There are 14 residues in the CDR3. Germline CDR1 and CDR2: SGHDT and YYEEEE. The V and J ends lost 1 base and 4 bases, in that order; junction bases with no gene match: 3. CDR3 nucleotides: TGTGCCAGCAGCTTGAAGACAGGGGTAGAGACCCAGTACTTC. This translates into CASSLKTGVETQYF. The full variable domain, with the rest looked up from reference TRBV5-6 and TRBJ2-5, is DAGVTQSPTHLIKTRGQQVTLRCSPKSGHDTVSWYQQALGQGPQFIFQYYEEEERQRGNFPDRFSGHQFPNYSSELNVNALLLGDSALYLCASSLKTGVETQYFGPGTRLLVL.

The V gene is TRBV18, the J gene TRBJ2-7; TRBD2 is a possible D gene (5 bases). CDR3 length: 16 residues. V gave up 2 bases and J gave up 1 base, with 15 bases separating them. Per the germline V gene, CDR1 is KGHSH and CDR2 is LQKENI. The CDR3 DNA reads TGTGCCAGCTCACCAATTCCGGGGATTAAATCCTACGAGCAGTACTTC. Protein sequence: CASSPIPGIKSYEQYF.

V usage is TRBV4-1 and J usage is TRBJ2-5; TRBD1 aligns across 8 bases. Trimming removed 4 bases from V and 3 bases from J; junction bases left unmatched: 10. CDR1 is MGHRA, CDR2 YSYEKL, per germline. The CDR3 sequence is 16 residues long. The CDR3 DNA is TGCGCCAGCAGCCGCCCCCCAGAGACAGGGGAAGAGACCCAGTACTTC. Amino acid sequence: CASSRPPETGEETQYF.

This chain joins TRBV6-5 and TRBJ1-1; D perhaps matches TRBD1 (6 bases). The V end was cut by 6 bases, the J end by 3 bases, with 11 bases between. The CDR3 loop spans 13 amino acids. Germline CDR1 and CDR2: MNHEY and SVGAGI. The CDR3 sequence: CASRDRGYTEAFF. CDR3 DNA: TGTGCCAGCAGGGACAGAGGCTACACTGAAGCTTTCTTT.

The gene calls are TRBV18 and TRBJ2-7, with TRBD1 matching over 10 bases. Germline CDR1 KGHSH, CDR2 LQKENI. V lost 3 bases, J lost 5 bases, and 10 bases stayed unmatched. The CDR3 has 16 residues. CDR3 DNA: TGTGCCAGCTCACCTCTTTTGGGACAGGGGTTCCACGAGCAGTACTTC. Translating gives CASSPLLGQGFHEQYF.

DNA for the CDR3: TGTGCCAGCAGTTTAAACGGGAACACTGAAGCTTTCTTT. It is translated as CASSLNGNTEAFF. V usage is TRBV28 and J usage is TRBJ1-1, with no clear D. V lost 2 bases and J 1 base, leaving 5 bases between the germline ends. Germline values: CDR1 MDHEN, CDR2 SYDVKM. The length of the CDR3 is 13 residues.

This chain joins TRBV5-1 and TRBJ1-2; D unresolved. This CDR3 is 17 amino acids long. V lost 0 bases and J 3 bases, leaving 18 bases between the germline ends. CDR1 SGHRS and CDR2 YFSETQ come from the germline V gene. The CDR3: CASSLDFRRQIDYGYTF. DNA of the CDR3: TGCGCCAGCAGCTTGGACTTTCGGAGGCAGATCGACTATGGCTACACCTTC.

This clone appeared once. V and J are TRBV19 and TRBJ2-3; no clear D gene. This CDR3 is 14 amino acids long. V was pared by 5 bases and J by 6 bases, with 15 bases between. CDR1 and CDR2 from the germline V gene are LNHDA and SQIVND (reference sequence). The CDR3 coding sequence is TGTGCCAGTAGTCCCGGGTTGAGGTTGGATACGCAGTATTTT. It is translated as CASSPGLRLDTQYF.

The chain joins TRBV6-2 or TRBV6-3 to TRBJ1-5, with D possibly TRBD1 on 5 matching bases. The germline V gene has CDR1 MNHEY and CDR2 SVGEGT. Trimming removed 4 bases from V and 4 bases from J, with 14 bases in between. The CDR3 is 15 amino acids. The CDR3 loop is CASSSWAGPNQPQHF. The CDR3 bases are TGTGCCAGCAGTTCTTGGGCAGGGCCAAATCAGCCCCAGCATTTT.

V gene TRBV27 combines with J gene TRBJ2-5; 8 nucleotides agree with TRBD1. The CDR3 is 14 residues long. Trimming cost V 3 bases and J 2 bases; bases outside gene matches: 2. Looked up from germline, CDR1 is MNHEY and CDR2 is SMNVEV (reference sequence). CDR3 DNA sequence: TGTGCCAGCAGTTTGGGGACAGGACAAGAGACCCAGTACTTC. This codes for CASSLGTGQETQYF.

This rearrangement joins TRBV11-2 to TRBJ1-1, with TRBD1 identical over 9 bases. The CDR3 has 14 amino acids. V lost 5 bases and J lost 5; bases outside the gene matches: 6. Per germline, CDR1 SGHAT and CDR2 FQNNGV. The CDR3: CASSTHRGQTEAFF. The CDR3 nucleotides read TGTGCCAGCAGCACCCACAGGGGGCAAACTGAAGCTTTCTTT.

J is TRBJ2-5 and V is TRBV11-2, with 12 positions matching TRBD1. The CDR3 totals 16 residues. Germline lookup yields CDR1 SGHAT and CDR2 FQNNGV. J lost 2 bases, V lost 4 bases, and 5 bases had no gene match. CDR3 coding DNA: TGTGCCAGCAGCTCGGGGACAGGGGGCTCTCAAGAGACCCAGTACTTC. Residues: CASSSGTGGSQETQYF.

The CDR3 spells CATSDYTGVGEQYF. The DNA of the CDR3 is TGTGCCACCAGTGATTACACAGGGGTGGGAGAGCAGTACTTC. This chain uses TRBV24-1 with TRBJ2-7; 7 bases align to TRBD1. This CDR3 region has 14 residues. The V gene end was trimmed by 2 bases and the J gene end by 7 bases; junction bases not matched to a gene: 7. Germline CDR1 and CDR2: KGHDR and SFDVKD.

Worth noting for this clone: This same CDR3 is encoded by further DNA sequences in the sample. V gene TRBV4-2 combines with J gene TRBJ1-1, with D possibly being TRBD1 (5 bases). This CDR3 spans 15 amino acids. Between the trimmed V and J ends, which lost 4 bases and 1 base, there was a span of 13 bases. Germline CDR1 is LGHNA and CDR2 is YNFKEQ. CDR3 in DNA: TGTGCCAGCAGCCGAGGGGCGGGGGGGAACACTGAAGCTTTCTTT. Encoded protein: CASSRGAGGNTEAFF.

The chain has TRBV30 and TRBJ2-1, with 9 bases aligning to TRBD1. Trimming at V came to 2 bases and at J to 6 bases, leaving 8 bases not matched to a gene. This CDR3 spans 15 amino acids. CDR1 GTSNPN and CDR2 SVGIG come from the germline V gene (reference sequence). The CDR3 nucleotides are TGTGCCTGGAGTTCTTGGGGGGGACAGGGCAATGAGCAGTTCTTC. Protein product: CAWSSWGGQGNEQFF.

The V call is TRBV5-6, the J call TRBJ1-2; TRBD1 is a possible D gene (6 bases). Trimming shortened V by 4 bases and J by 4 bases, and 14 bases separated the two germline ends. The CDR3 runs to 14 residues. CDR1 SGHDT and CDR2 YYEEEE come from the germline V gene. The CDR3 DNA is TGTGCCAGCAGCCGGGCGACAGGCTCCTATGGCTACACCTTC. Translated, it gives CASSRATGSYGYTF.

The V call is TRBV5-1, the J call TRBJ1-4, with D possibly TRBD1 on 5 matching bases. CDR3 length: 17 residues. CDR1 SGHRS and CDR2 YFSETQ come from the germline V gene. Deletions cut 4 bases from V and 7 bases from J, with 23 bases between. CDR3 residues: CASSTTTGEGLIEKLFF. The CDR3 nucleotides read TGCGCCAGCAGCACGACGACGGGGGAGGGGTTAATTGAAAAACTGTTTTTT.

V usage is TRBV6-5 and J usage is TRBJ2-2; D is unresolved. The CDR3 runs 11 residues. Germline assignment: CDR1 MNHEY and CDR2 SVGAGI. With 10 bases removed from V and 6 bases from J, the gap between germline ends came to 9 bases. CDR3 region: CATSRAGELFF. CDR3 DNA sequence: TGTGCCACCTCTAGAGCCGGGGAGCTGTTTTTT.